These T cell receptor beta chains were read from a single sample in a study of blood T cell repertoires in COVID-19. The assay was immunoSEQ multiplex PCR, and TCRdb's table has in-frame clones only and misses some. The table has about 40,000 clones, approximately 79% seen once. The specimen was peripheral blood. The receptors originated from a woman at least 80 years old with acute or convalescent COVID-19. Each CDR3 is given with its conserved first and last residue. Each record gives: D gene, J gene, clone size, V gene, CDR3 DNA, CDR3 protein. A D gene is named only where the DNA matches it firmly. Clone size appears in some rows only: once, few, many, or a class for an expanded clone.

d_call: TRBD1; j_call: TRBJ2-2; clone_size: -; v_call: TRBV30; cdr3_nt: TGTGCCTGGAGTCCCGGGACAGGGGTTCTTTTGAACACCGGGGAGCTGTTTTTT; cdr3_aa: CAWSPGTGVLLNTGELFF
d_call: -; j_call: TRBJ2-7; clone_size: once; v_call: TRBV29-1; cdr3_nt: TGCAGCGTTGAGGGACAAACCTACGAGCAGTACTTC; cdr3_aa: CSVEGQTYEQYF
d_call: TRBD2; j_call: TRBJ2-1; clone_size: -; v_call: TRBV5-6; cdr3_nt: TGTGCCAGCAGCCCTGGTGTAGGGACTAGCGGTGAAAAAGAGCAGTTCTTC; cdr3_aa: CASSPGVGTSGEKEQFF
d_call: -; j_call: TRBJ1-5; clone_size: -; v_call: TRBV6-2/TRBV6-3; cdr3_nt: TGTGCCAGCAGTTATGCGGTTTATAGCAATCAGCCCCAGCATTTT; cdr3_aa: CASSYAVYSNQPQHF
d_call: -; j_call: TRBJ2-1; clone_size: -; v_call: TRBV3-1/TRBV3-2; cdr3_nt: TGTGCCAGCAGCCAACTTTCTGCGGGCCACAATGAGCAGTTCTTC; cdr3_aa: CASSQLSAGHNEQFF
d_call: TRBD1; j_call: TRBJ2-2; clone_size: -; v_call: TRBV5-1; cdr3_nt: TGCGCCAGCAGCTTCTCAGGGGGAACCGGGGAGCTGTTTTTT; cdr3_aa: CASSFSGGTGELFF
d_call: TRBD2; j_call: TRBJ2-5; clone_size: -; v_call: TRBV6-5; cdr3_nt: TGTGCCAGCAGTTACCTAGCGGGAGTTGTGGAGACCCAGTACTTC; cdr3_aa: CASSYLAGVVETQYF
d_call: -; j_call: TRBJ2-7; clone_size: -; v_call: TRBV5-1; cdr3_nt: TGCGCCAGCAGCAGCGTCCCCGGGGACTACGAGCAGTACTTC; cdr3_aa: CASSSVPGDYEQYF
d_call: -; j_call: TRBJ2-5; clone_size: -; v_call: TRBV5-1; cdr3_nt: TGCGCCAGCAGCTCGGCACAGCAAGAGACCCAGTACTTC; cdr3_aa: CASSSAQQETQYF
d_call: TRBD1; j_call: TRBJ1-1; clone_size: -; v_call: TRBV29-1; cdr3_nt: TGCAGCGCGGACAGGAGCGCTGAAGCTTTCTTT; cdr3_aa: CSADRSAEAFF
d_call: TRBD1; j_call: TRBJ2-7; clone_size: once; v_call: TRBV5-1; cdr3_nt: TGCGCCAGCAGCTCGGACAGGTACGAGCAGTACTTC; cdr3_aa: CASSSDRYEQYF
d_call: TRBD1; j_call: TRBJ2-7; clone_size: -; v_call: TRBV12-5; cdr3_nt: TGTGCTAGTGGCGGGACAGCCTACGAGCAGTACTTC; cdr3_aa: CASGGTAYEQYF
d_call: TRBD1; j_call: TRBJ1-2; clone_size: -; v_call: TRBV12-5; cdr3_nt: TGTGCTAGTGGTTTGGTATTGGCAGGGGGTAACTATGGCTACACCTTC; cdr3_aa: CASGLVLAGGNYGYTF
d_call: TRBD1; j_call: TRBJ1-1; clone_size: -; v_call: TRBV3-1/TRBV3-2; cdr3_nt: TGTGCCAGCAGCCAGCCGGGACAGGGGGCGGCTTTCTTT; cdr3_aa: CASSQPGQGAAFF
d_call: -; j_call: TRBJ2-1; clone_size: -; v_call: TRBV7-9; cdr3_nt: TGTGCCAGCAGCCGGACTGATGAGCAGTTCTTC; cdr3_aa: CASSRTDEQFF
d_call: TRBD2; j_call: TRBJ2-2; clone_size: -; v_call: TRBV6-5; cdr3_nt: TGTGCCAGCAGTTTCCCGGGACTAGGTGGCGGGGAGCTGTTTTTT; cdr3_aa: CASSFPGLGGGELFF
d_call: TRBD1; j_call: TRBJ1-6; clone_size: -; v_call: TRBV7-6; cdr3_nt: TGTGCCAGCAGCTTAGACCCCACAACAGGGGACTTCGGGAATTCACCCCTCCACTTT; cdr3_aa: CASSLDPTTGDFGNSPLHF
d_call: -; j_call: TRBJ1-1; clone_size: -; v_call: TRBV9; cdr3_nt: TGTGCCAGCAGCTTAGCAGCGGACACTGAAGCTTTCTTT; cdr3_aa: CASSLAADTEAFF
d_call: -; j_call: TRBJ2-1; clone_size: -; v_call: TRBV12-3/TRBV12-4; cdr3_nt: TGTGCCAGCAGCCTACAGGGTAAGAAGTTCTTC; cdr3_aa: CASSLQGKKFF
d_call: -; j_call: TRBJ2-1; clone_size: -; v_call: TRBV5-1; cdr3_nt: TGCGCCAGCAGTTCGGGAGTTTTATACAATGAGCAGTTCTTC; cdr3_aa: CASSSGVLYNEQFF
d_call: TRBD2; j_call: TRBJ2-5; clone_size: -; v_call: TRBV7-2; cdr3_nt: TGTGCCAGCAGCGGGACTAGCGGACACCAAGAGACCCAGTACTTC; cdr3_aa: CASSGTSGHQETQYF
d_call: TRBD2; j_call: TRBJ2-3; clone_size: -; v_call: TRBV10-3; cdr3_nt: TGTGCCATCAGTGAGTCGTGGGGTAGCGGGGGCGATACGCAGTATTTT; cdr3_aa: CAISESWGSGGDTQYF
d_call: TRBD1; j_call: TRBJ2-7; clone_size: -; v_call: TRBV6-2/TRBV6-3; cdr3_nt: TGTGCCAGCATCCCGGGGGACAGGGTTTCCTACGAGCAGTACTTC; cdr3_aa: CASIPGDRVSYEQYF
d_call: -; j_call: TRBJ2-1; clone_size: -; v_call: TRBV7-6; cdr3_nt: TGTGCCAGCAGCTTAACAACGGGGAGCTACAATGAGCAGTTCTTC; cdr3_aa: CASSLTTGSYNEQFF
d_call: TRBD2; j_call: TRBJ2-2; clone_size: many; v_call: TRBV27; cdr3_nt: TGTGCCAGCCGGGAGGGGACCGGGGAGCTGTTTTTT; cdr3_aa: CASREGTGELFF
d_call: -; j_call: TRBJ2-1; clone_size: -; v_call: TRBV11-1; cdr3_nt: TGTGCCAGCAGCTTCGACAGGAGGAATGAGCAGTTCTTC; cdr3_aa: CASSFDRRNEQFF
d_call: -; j_call: TRBJ2-5; clone_size: -; v_call: TRBV20-1; cdr3_nt: TGCAGTGCTAGTATGACGAGAGGAGAGACCCAGTACTTC; cdr3_aa: CSASMTRGETQYF
d_call: -; j_call: TRBJ2-5; clone_size: -; v_call: TRBV25-1; cdr3_nt: TGTGCCAGCAGTGACCCGAGGCGCGGGAACGTCGAGACCCAGTACTTC; cdr3_aa: CASSDPRRGNVETQYF
d_call: -; j_call: TRBJ2-1; clone_size: few; v_call: TRBV24-1; cdr3_nt: TGTGCCACCAGTGATGGCAGTTACAATGAGCAGTTCTTC; cdr3_aa: CATSDGSYNEQFF
d_call: -; j_call: TRBJ1-1; clone_size: -; v_call: TRBV7-8; cdr3_nt: TGTGCCAGCAGCTTAGCAGGGGGGAGGGGAACTGAAGCTTTCTTT; cdr3_aa: CASSLAGGRGTEAFF
d_call: TRBD2; j_call: TRBJ2-1; clone_size: -; v_call: TRBV7-3; cdr3_nt: TGTGCCAGCAGCCCCGGACTAGCGGGAGATGGCCAGTTCTTC; cdr3_aa: CASSPGLAGDGQFF
d_call: -; j_call: TRBJ2-7; clone_size: -; v_call: TRBV15; cdr3_nt: TGTGCCACCAGCAGCCCACAGGGTTTCTACGAGCAGTACTTC; cdr3_aa: CATSSPQGFYEQYF
d_call: -; j_call: TRBJ2-2; clone_size: -; v_call: TRBV29-1; cdr3_nt: TGCAGCGTTGATTCGGGAAACACCGGGGAGCTGTTTTTT; cdr3_aa: CSVDSGNTGELFF
d_call: TRBD1; j_call: TRBJ1-4; clone_size: -; v_call: TRBV12-5; cdr3_nt: TGTGCTAGTGGTTTGGACAGGGGGGCTGAAAAACTGTTTTTT; cdr3_aa: CASGLDRGAEKLFF
d_call: TRBD2; j_call: TRBJ2-7; clone_size: -; v_call: TRBV30; cdr3_nt: TGTGCCTGGAGTGTAACTAGCGGGAGCGAGCAGTACTTC; cdr3_aa: CAWSVTSGSEQYF
d_call: -; j_call: TRBJ2-3; clone_size: -; v_call: TRBV11-3; cdr3_nt: TGTGCCAGCAGCTCAAAGGAGACAGATACGCAGTATTTT; cdr3_aa: CASSSKETDTQYF
d_call: -; j_call: TRBJ1-1; clone_size: few; v_call: TRBV28; cdr3_nt: TGTGCCAGCCGCCTTCAGGGGTCGAACACTGAAGCTTTCTTT; cdr3_aa: CASRLQGSNTEAFF
d_call: -; j_call: TRBJ1-2; clone_size: once; v_call: TRBV18; cdr3_nt: TGTGCCAGCTCACCATCGCCGGGACAAGACTATGGCTACACCTTC; cdr3_aa: CASSPSPGQDYGYTF
d_call: TRBD2; j_call: TRBJ2-1; clone_size: -; v_call: TRBV5-1; cdr3_nt: TGCGCCAGCAGCTTGGGAGCGGGAGGGTACAATGAGCAGTTCTTC; cdr3_aa: CASSLGAGGYNEQFF
d_call: -; j_call: TRBJ1-2; clone_size: once; v_call: TRBV7-9; cdr3_nt: TGTGCCAGCAGCCCGGGGGGGGCTAACTATGGCTACACCTTC; cdr3_aa: CASSPGGANYGYTF
d_call: -; j_call: TRBJ2-1; clone_size: -; v_call: TRBV30; cdr3_nt: TGTGCCTGGACTACCGTGTCCCGCGGGGAGCAGTTCTTC; cdr3_aa: CAWTTVSRGEQFF
d_call: -; j_call: TRBJ2-1; clone_size: -; v_call: TRBV7-9; cdr3_nt: TGTGCCAGCAACTTCGGGACTTGGGCCTACAATGAGCAGTTCTTC; cdr3_aa: CASNFGTWAYNEQFF
d_call: TRBD2; j_call: TRBJ2-3; clone_size: -; v_call: TRBV29-1; cdr3_nt: TGCAGCGTCGAAAGCGGGACCACAGATACGCAGTATTTT; cdr3_aa: CSVESGTTDTQYF
d_call: TRBD2; j_call: TRBJ2-7; clone_size: -; v_call: TRBV18; cdr3_nt: TGTGCCAGCTCACCGACGGGGGGAAGCTCCTACGAGCAGTACTTC; cdr3_aa: CASSPTGGSSYEQYF
d_call: -; j_call: TRBJ2-3; clone_size: -; v_call: TRBV4-1; cdr3_nt: TGCGCCAGCGCAGGGTGGGGAGATACGCAGTATTTT; cdr3_aa: CASAGWGDTQYF
d_call: -; j_call: TRBJ2-4; clone_size: -; v_call: TRBV11-2; cdr3_nt: TGTGCCAGCAGCTTCATCGGGGCCAAAAACATTCAGTACTTC; cdr3_aa: CASSFIGAKNIQYF
d_call: -; j_call: TRBJ2-7; clone_size: -; v_call: TRBV7-2; cdr3_nt: TGTGCCAGCAGCTTTCCCCAGGGTTATTACGAGCAGTACTTC; cdr3_aa: CASSFPQGYYEQYF
d_call: TRBD2; j_call: TRBJ2-3; clone_size: -; v_call: TRBV30; cdr3_nt: TGTGCCTGGAGTGTAGGGCTAGCGGGAGCGGATACGCAGTATTTT; cdr3_aa: CAWSVGLAGADTQYF
d_call: TRBD2; j_call: TRBJ2-1; clone_size: -; v_call: TRBV9; cdr3_nt: TGTGCCAGCAGCCCCCGACTAGCGGGAGCGTGGAATGAGCAGTTCTTC; cdr3_aa: CASSPRLAGAWNEQFF
d_call: -; j_call: TRBJ1-5; clone_size: -; v_call: TRBV10-1; cdr3_nt: TGCGCCAGCAGTGAGCCGCATCTCAGGTTTCAGCCCCAGCATTTT; cdr3_aa: CASSEPHLRFQPQHF
d_call: -; j_call: TRBJ1-3; clone_size: -; v_call: TRBV7-8; cdr3_nt: TGTGCCAGCAGCTTAGGAGGTCCCTCTGGAAACACCATATATTTT; cdr3_aa: CASSLGGPSGNTIYF
d_call: -; j_call: TRBJ2-2; clone_size: -; v_call: TRBV14; cdr3_nt: TGTGCCAGCAGCCGGACTCGCATATGGCCCGGGGAGCTGTTTTTT; cdr3_aa: CASSRTRIWPGELFF
d_call: TRBD2; j_call: TRBJ2-1; clone_size: -; v_call: TRBV19; cdr3_nt: TGTGCCAGTAGTATGCGGGAGTCGGCGGAGCAGTTCTTC; cdr3_aa: CASSMRESAEQFF